This T cell receptor (beta chain) was observed in a study of T cells after yellow fever vaccination. Using its own MiXCR run on the 5' RACE reads, TCRdb lists one record per CDR3 protein. This sample carries about 250,000 distinct CDR3 sequences, 3.6% of them seen once, and the ten largest clones take about a fifth. The junction had 10 bases not matched to a gene; V was cut back by 0 bases and J by 0 bases. CDR1 and CDR2 (germline): LGHDT, YNNKEL (reference sequence). The CDR3 extends over 18 amino acids. The study, taken as a whole, reports: A small proportion of clonotypes was detected in both the CD4 and CD8 compartments.

This clonotype was recorded at least ten times. Its antigen is currently unknown. Sequenced here: PBMCs, sampled 15 days after the yellow fever booster vaccination. V is TRBV3-1 and J is TRBJ1-1, with 7 bases aligning to TRBD1. The source is a man in his late teens or twenties who received the YFV17D yellow fever vaccine. The CDR3 region has the DNA TGTGCCAGCAGCCAAGATAGGCAGGGGGAGTACATGAACACTGAAGCTTTCTTT. It codes for CASSQDRQGEYMNTEAFF.